These T cell receptor beta chains were read from a single sample in a study of shared clonotypes between healthy human individuals. Profiling relied on immunoSEQ multiplex PCR, and the TCRdb table lists in-frame clones only, not all of them. This table has about 2.5 million clones, 85% to 95% appearing once. Sequenced material: naive CD4+ T cells from PBMCs. All receptors come from a man younger than 30 in good health. Some clones in this sample may be carry-over from other donors' samples. The CDR3 runs from the conserved cysteine through the conserved F or W. A D gene is named only where the DNA matches it firmly. Rows may omit the clone size; those that give it use once, few, many or a size class.

clone_size j_call v_call d_call cdr3_aa cdr3_nt
- TRBJ2-7 TRBV30 TRBD2 CACRTSGPYEQYF TGTGCCTGTCGGACTAGCGGGCCCTACGAGCAGTACTTC
- TRBJ2-6 TRBV19 TRBD1 CASSPDRAGANVLTF TGTGCCAGTAGCCCCGACAGGGCTGGGGCCAACGTCCTGACTTTC
few TRBJ2-7 TRBV28 TRBD1 CASSSGQSYEQYF TGTGCCAGCAGTTCGGGACAGTCCTACGAGCAGTACTTC
- TRBJ2-3 TRBV11-2 - CASSQDRGGDTQYF TGTGCCAGCAGCCAGGACCGAGGGGGGGATACGCAGTATTTT
- TRBJ1-5 TRBV11-2 - CASSLDAGINQPQHF TGTGCCAGCAGCTTAGATGCAGGGATCAATCAGCCCCAGCATTTT
- TRBJ2-3 TRBV4-2 TRBD1 CASSQAGQRSDTQYF TGTGCCAGCAGCCAAGCGGGACAGCGTTCGGATACGCAGTATTTT
- TRBJ1-2 TRBV18 TRBD1 CASSPYTGTGDYGYTF TGTGCCAGCTCACCTTACACCGGGACAGGGGACTATGGCTACACCTTC
- TRBJ1-2 TRBV19 - CASKRVSPNYGYTF TGTGCCAGTAAAAGGGTCTCCCCTAACTATGGCTACACCTTC
- TRBJ1-2 TRBV28 - CASSLKTLMWGYTF TGTGCCAGCAGTCTTAAAACCCTAATGTGGGGCTACACCTTC
- TRBJ2-1 TRBV5-1 TRBD2 CASSQTSGNEQFF TGCGCCAGCAGCCAGACTAGCGGCAATGAGCAGTTCTTC
- TRBJ2-1 TRBV29-1 - CSVVGGYNEQFF TGCAGCGTTGTCGGAGGGTACAATGAGCAGTTCTTC
- TRBJ2-1 TRBV19 TRBD2 CASSRTSGGYNEQFF TGTGCCAGTAGCCGTACTAGCGGCGGTTACAATGAGCAGTTCTTC